A selection of T cell receptor beta chains follows, all from one sample in a study of ipilimumab plus nivolumab after autologous stem cell transplantation. Profiling relied on immunoSEQ multiplex PCR, and the TCRdb table lists in-frame clones only, not all of them. The repertoire holds roughly 3,000 clones, with around four fifths as singletons. Sequenced here: PBMCs, sampled in a trial of ipilimumab plus nivolumab as post-transplant consolidation. The receptor set was obtained from a male donor with multiple myeloma. Each CDR3 is given with its conserved first and last residue. D genes are given only for firm matches. A clone size is listed for some rows: how often the clone was seen (once, few, many), or a class if it is expanded.

- TRBJ1-3 - TRBV11-1 CASSEGPLSGNTIYF TGTGCCAGCAGCGAGGGACCGCTCTCTGGAAACACCATATATTTT
- TRBJ1-5 - TRBV28 CASRDWGRGNREPQHF TGTGCCAGCAGAGACTGGGGGAGGGGGAATCGGGAGCCCCAGCATTTT
- TRBJ2-2 - TRBV6-1 CASSERLADFNTGELFF TGTGCCAGCAGTGAACGTTTGGCCGACTTTAACACCGGGGAGCTGTTTTTT
- TRBJ1-1 - TRBV2 CASSQDMNTEAFF TGTGCCAGCAGTCAGGACATGAACACTGAAGCTTTCTTT
- TRBJ2-2 TRBD2 TRBV27 CASRIGGGAGELFF TGTGCCAGCAGAATTGGCGGGGGGGCCGGGGAGCTGTTTTTT
- TRBJ1-5 - TRBV7-9 CASSTGQTNHQPQHF TGTGCCAGCAGCACAGGACAGACCAACCATCAGCCCCAGCATTTT
- TRBJ1-5 - TRBV27 CASNREGSNQPQHF TGTGCCAGCAATAGGGAGGGGAGCAATCAGCCCCAGCATTTT
once TRBJ1-2 TRBD1 TRBV5-4 CASRTGVDYGYTF TGTGCCAGCCGAACAGGGGTGGACTATGGCTACACCTTC
once TRBJ2-5 - TRBV5-1 CASSVTNQETQYF TGCGCCAGCAGCGTGACTAACCAAGAGACCCAGTACTTC
- TRBJ1-5 - TRBV10-2 CASSDEFSNQPQHF TGCGCCAGCAGTGATGAGTTTAGCAATCAGCCCCAGCATTTT
few TRBJ2-3 - TRBV11-3 CASSPRGGGDTQYF TGTGCCAGCAGCCCCCGAGGGGGGGGAGATACGCAGTATTTT
- TRBJ2-5 - TRBV7-3 CASSLGAMGVRETQYF TGTGCCAGCAGCTTAGGGGCCATGGGTGTTAGAGAGACCCAGTACTTC
- TRBJ1-4 - TRBV28 CAGSGGSTNEKLFF TGTGCCGGCAGCGGGGGTTCAACTAATGAAAAACTGTTTTTT
- TRBJ1-6 TRBD1 TRBV7-6 CASSLGPGTGDNSPLHF TGTGCCAGCAGCTTAGGCCCCGGGACAGGGGACAATTCGCCCCTCCACTTT
- TRBJ1-4 TRBD1 TRBV5-1 CASSLIGGTDLGLFF TGCGCCAGCAGCTTGATTGGTGGGACAGACTTGGGACTGTTTTTT
- TRBJ1-4 - TRBV15 CATSSLTGPNEKLFF TGTGCCACCAGCAGTCTTACCGGGCCTAATGAAAAACTGTTTTTT
- TRBJ1-6 TRBD1 TRBV19 CASRRGQPANSPLHF TGTGCCAGTAGGAGGGGACAGCCTGCTAATTCACCCCTCCACTTT
- TRBJ2-1 TRBD1 TRBV11-3 CASSFETGVNNEQFF TGTGCCAGCAGCTTCGAGACAGGGGTTAACAATGAGCAGTTCTTC
- TRBJ1-2 - TRBV12-5 CASGLGESYGYTF TGTGCTAGTGGTTTGGGGGAGAGCTATGGCTACACCTTC
- TRBJ2-5 TRBD2 TRBV7-3 CASSLAGPGTQYF TGTGCCAGCAGTCTAGCGGGCCCCGGGACCCAGTACTTC
few TRBJ1-2 TRBD1 TRBV4-2 CASSQDKGARQNYGYTF TGTGCCAGCAGCCAAGATAAGGGGGCGAGGCAAAACTATGGCTACACCTTC
- TRBJ2-3 - TRBV7-7 CASSLAPSSDTQYF TGTGCCAGCAGCTTAGCCCCGAGTTCAGATACGCAGTATTTT
once TRBJ2-2 - TRBV13 CASSYPKLRSNTGELFF TGTGCCAGCAGCTACCCCAAGTTGCGGTCGAACACCGGGGAGCTGTTTTTT
- TRBJ2-7 - TRBV2 CASSRSSRPLEQYF TGTGCCAGCTCCAGGTCGTCCCGACCGCTCGAGCAGTACTTC
- TRBJ1-2 - TRBV2 CASSAGGDYGYTF TGTGCCAGCAGTGCCGGGGGCGACTATGGCTACACCTTC
- TRBJ2-5 - TRBV7-6 CASSLALGWETQYF TGTGCCAGCAGCTTAGCGTTGGGTTGGGAGACCCAGTACTTC
- TRBJ2-3 - TRBV5-1 CASSPLTGTGTDTQYF TGCGCCAGCAGCCCACTAACCGGAACCGGCACAGATACGCAGTATTTT
few TRBJ1-2 - TRBV7-6 CASSPGVGIHYGYTF TGTGCCAGCAGCCCAGGCGTAGGAATCCACTATGGCTACACCTTC
- TRBJ2-7 - TRBV18 CASSPPSSYEQYF TGTGCCAGCTCACCACCTTCCTCCTACGAGCAGTACTTC
- TRBJ2-3 - TRBV11-3 CASPLLGGPGTDTQYF TGTGCCAGCCCCCTGCTGGGCGGTCCGGGCACAGATACGCAGTATTTT
- TRBJ2-7 TRBD1 TRBV5-5 CASSFSGTASYEQYF TGTGCCAGCAGCTTCTCCGGGACAGCTTCCTACGAGCAGTACTTC
few TRBJ2-5 TRBD2 TRBV5-1 CASSTPLAGVSRETQYF TGCGCCAGCAGCACCCCCCTAGCGGGGGTATCCAGGGAGACCCAGTACTTC
- TRBJ1-2 - TRBV5-1 CASSLEGSNYGYTF TGCGCCAGCAGCTTGGAGGGCTCTAACTATGGCTACACCTTC
- TRBJ2-5 TRBD2 TRBV11-3 CASSLTSGGRETQYF TGTGCCAGCAGCTTGACTAGCGGGGGCCGGGAGACCCAGTACTTC
- TRBJ2-7 - TRBV11-3 CASSSYHGYEQYF TGTGCCAGTAGCTCCTATCATGGCTACGAGCAGTACTTC
few TRBJ2-5 - TRBV6-5 CASSGGPEGTQYF TGTGCCAGCAGTGGAGGACCGGAGGGGACCCAGTACTTC
- TRBJ2-7 TRBD1 TRBV9 CASRNYRGQGVEQYF TGTGCCAGCAGGAATTACAGGGGGCAAGGCGTCGAGCAGTACTTC
- TRBJ2-7 - TRBV11-2 CASNKGGTAHEQYF TGTGCCAGCAACAAGGGGGGCACCGCTCACGAGCAGTACTTC
- TRBJ1-1 - TRBV7-9 CASSLGPDMLYFF TGTGCCAGCAGCTTAGGTCCGGACATGTTATATTTCTTT
- TRBJ2-2 - TRBV7-2 CASSPANTGELFF TGTGCCAGCAGCCCCGCGAACACCGGGGAGCTGTTTTTT
- TRBJ1-1 - TRBV5-1 CASSLDQETEAFF TGCGCCAGCAGCTTGGACCAGGAGACTGAAGCTTTCTTT
- TRBJ1-5 - TRBV18 CASSPPGGSNQPQHF TGTGCCAGCTCACCACCAGGGGGTAGCAATCAGCCCCAGCATTTT
- TRBJ2-5 TRBD2 TRBV5-4 CASSSGGRETQYF TGTGCCAGCAGCTCGGGGGGGAGGGAGACCCAGTACTTC
- TRBJ1-2 TRBD1 TRBV7-3 CASSLTAGGNRGYTF TGTGCCAGCAGCTTAACTGCAGGGGGCAATCGTGGCTACACCTTC
few TRBJ2-1 - TRBV6-4 CASRVRGDDNEQFF TGTGCCAGCAGGGTAAGGGGGGATGACAATGAGCAGTTCTTC
- TRBJ2-3 - TRBV7-3 CASSNGGSTDTQYF TGTGCCAGCAGCAACGGGGGCTCCACAGATACGCAGTATTTT
- TRBJ2-5 - TRBV6-5 CASRDSAETQYF TGTGCCAGCAGGGACAGCGCGGAGACCCAGTACTTC
- TRBJ2-5 TRBD2 TRBV15 CATSRGLGGSGETQYF TGTGCCACCAGCAGAGGATTGGGGGGGTCCGGGGAGACCCAGTACTTC
- TRBJ1-5 TRBD1 TRBV7-9 CASSIGDRGNQPQHF TGTGCCAGCAGCATAGGGGACAGGGGAAATCAGCCCCAGCATTTT
- TRBJ1-1 - TRBV30 CAWSLWSQGEAFF TGTGCCTGGAGTTTATGGAGCCAGGGAGAAGCTTTCTTT
- TRBJ2-5 - TRBV5-1 CASSLGGIQETQYF TGCGCCAGCAGCTTGGGGGGGATTCAAGAGACCCAGTACTTC
- TRBJ1-2 - TRBV28 CASNRRVDAGYTF TGTGCCAGCAACAGACGGGTCGACGCTGGCTACACCTTC
- TRBJ2-5 - TRBV15 CATSRDLGQETQYF TGTGCCACCAGCAGAGATTTAGGGCAAGAGACCCAGTACTTC
- TRBJ2-3 - TRBV11-2 CASSPTVRVTDTQYF TGTGCCAGCAGCCCGACAGTTCGTGTTACAGATACGCAGTATTTT
- TRBJ2-5 - TRBV7-9 CVGRSGTQETQYF TGTGTGGGACGCTCGGGGACGCAAGAGACCCAGTACTTC
- TRBJ2-5 - TRBV5-1 CASSLTGEGRETQYF TGCGCCAGCAGCTTGACAGGGGAGGGGAGAGAGACCCAGTACTTC
- TRBJ1-4 - TRBV27 CASSPQGDEKLFF TGTGCCAGCAGCCCACAGGGTGATGAAAAACTGTTTTTT